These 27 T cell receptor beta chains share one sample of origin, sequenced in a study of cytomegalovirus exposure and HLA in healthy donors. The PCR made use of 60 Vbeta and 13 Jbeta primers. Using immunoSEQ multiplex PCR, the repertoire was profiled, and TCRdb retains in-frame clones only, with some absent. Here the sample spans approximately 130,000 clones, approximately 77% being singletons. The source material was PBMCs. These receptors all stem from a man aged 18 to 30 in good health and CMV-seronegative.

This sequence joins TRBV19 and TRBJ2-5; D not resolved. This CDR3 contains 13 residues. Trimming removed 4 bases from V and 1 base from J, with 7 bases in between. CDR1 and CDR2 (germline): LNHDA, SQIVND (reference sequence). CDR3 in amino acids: CASSTGTQETQYF. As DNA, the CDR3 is TGTGCCAGTAGTACAGGTACCCAAGAGACCCAGTACTTC.

This CDR3 reads CASSLGPGQGTNTIYF. CDR3 coding DNA: TGTGCCAGCAGCTTAGGCCCGGGACAGGGGACAAACACCATATATTTT. The rearrangement joins TRBV11-2 to TRBJ1-3; the match to TRBD1 covers 10 bases. The CDR3 has 16 residues. In germline, CDR1 is SGHAT, CDR2 FQNNGV. After removal of 1 base from V and 6 bases from J, the junction contained 6 bases not matched to a gene.

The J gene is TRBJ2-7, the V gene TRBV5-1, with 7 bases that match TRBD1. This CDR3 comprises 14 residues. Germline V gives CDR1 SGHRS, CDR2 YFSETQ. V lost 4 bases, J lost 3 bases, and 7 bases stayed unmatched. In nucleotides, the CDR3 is TGCGCCAGCAGCCTTAGACAGGGATACTACGAGCAGTACTTC. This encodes CASSLRQGYYEQYF.

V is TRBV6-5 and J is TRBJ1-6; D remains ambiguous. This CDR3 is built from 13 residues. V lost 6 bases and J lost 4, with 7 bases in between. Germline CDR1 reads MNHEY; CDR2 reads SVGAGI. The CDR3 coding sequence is TGTGCCAGCAGCTCACAATATAATTCACCCCTCCACTTT. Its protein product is CASSSQYNSPLHF.

This CDR3 reads CASSWLSGNTIYF. The CDR3 DNA reads TGTGCCAGTAGTTGGCTCTCTGGAAACACCATATATTTT. This chain uses TRBV19 with TRBJ1-3; D is unclear. The CDR3 runs 13 residues. The germline gives CDR1 LNHDA, CDR2 SQIVND (reference sequence). V lost 5 bases and J 0 bases, leaving 5 bases between the germline ends. Drawing the rest from reference TRBV19 and TRBJ1-3, the complete variable domain is DGGITQSPKYLFRKEGQNVTLSCEQNLNHDAMYWYRQDPGQGLRLIYYSQIVNDFQKGDIAEGYSVSREKKESFPLTVTSAQKNPTAFYLCASSWLSGNTIYFGEGSWLTVV.

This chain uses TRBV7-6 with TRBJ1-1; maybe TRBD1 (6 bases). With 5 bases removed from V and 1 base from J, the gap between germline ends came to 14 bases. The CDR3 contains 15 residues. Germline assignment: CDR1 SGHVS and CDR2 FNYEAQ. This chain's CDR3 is CASSPRGGRNTEAFF. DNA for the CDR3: TGTGCCAGCAGCCCCCGGGGGGGCAGGAACACTGAAGCTTTCTTT.

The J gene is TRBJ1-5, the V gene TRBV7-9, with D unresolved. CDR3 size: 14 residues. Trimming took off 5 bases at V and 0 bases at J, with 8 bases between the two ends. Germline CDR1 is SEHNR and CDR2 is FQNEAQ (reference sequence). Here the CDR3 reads CASSPSGSNQPQHF. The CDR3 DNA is TGTGCCAGCAGCCCCTCAGGTAGCAATCAGCCCCAGCATTTT.

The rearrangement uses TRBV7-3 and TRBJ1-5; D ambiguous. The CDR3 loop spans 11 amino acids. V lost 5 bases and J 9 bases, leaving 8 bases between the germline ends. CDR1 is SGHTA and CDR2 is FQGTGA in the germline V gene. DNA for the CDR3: TGTGCCAGCAGCCCGGTCGTGCCCCAGCATTTT. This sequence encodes CASSPVVPQHF. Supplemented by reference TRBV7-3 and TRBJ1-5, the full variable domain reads GAGVSQTPSNKVTEKGKYVELRCDPISGHTALYWYRQSLGQGPEFLIYFQGTGAADDSGLPNDRFFAVRPEGSVSTLKIQRTERGDSAVYLCASSPVVPQHFGDGTRLSIL.

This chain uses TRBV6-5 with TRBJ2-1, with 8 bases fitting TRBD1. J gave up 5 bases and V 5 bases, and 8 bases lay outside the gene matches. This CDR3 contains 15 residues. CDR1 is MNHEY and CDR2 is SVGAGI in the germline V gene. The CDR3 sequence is CASSPDRALNNEQFF. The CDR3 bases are TGTGCCAGCAGTCCGGACAGGGCCCTTAACAATGAGCAGTTCTTC.

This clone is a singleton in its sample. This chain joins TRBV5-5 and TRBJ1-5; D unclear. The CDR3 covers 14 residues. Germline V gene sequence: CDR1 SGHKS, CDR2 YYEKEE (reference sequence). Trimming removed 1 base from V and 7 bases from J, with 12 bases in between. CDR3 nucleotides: TGTGCCAGCAGCTTGAATCTGGTGGCCCAGCCCCAGCATTTT. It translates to CASSLNLVAQPQHF.

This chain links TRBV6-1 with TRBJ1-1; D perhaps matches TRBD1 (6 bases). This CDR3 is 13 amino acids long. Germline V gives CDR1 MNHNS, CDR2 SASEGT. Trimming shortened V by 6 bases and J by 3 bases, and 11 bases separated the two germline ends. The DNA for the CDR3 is TGTGCCAGCAGCCCTGGACAGCACACTGAAGCTTTCTTT. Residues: CASSPGQHTEAFF.

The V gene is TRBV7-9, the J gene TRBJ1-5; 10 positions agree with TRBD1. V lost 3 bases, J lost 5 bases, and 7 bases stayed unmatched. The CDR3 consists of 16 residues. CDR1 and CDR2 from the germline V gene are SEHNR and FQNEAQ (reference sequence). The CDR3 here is CASSFYTDRGDQPQHF. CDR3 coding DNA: TGTGCCAGCAGCTTCTATACGGACAGGGGGGATCAGCCCCAGCATTTT.

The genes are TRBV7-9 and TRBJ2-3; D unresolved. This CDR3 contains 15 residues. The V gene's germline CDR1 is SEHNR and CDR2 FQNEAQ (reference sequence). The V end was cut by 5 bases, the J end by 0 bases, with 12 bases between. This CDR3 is CASSPFGSSTDTQYF. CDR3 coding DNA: TGTGCCAGCAGCCCTTTTGGCAGTAGCACAGATACGCAGTATTTT. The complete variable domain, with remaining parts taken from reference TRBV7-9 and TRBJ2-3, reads DTGVSQNPRHKITKRGQNVTFRCDPISEHNRLYWYRQTLGQGPEFLTYFQNEAQLEKSRLLSDRFSAERPKGSFSTLEIQRTEQGDSAMYLCASSPFGSSTDTQYFGPGTRLTVL.

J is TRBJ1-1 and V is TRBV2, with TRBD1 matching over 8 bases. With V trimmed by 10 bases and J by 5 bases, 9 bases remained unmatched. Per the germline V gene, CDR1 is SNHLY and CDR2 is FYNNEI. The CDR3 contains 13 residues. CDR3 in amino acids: CANVGQVITEAFF. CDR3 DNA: TGTGCCAACGTGGGACAGGTGATTACTGAAGCTTTCTTT. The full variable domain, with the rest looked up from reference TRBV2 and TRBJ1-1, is EPEVTQTPSHQVTQMGQEVILRCVPISNHLYFYWYRQILGQKVEFLVSFYNNEISEKSEIFDDQFSVERPDGSNFTLKIRSTKLEDSAMYFCANVGQVITEAFFGQGTRLTVV.

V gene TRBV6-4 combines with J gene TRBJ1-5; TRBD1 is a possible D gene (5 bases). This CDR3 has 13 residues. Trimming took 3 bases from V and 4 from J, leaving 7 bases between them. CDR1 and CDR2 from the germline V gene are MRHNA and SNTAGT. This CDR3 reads CASSEQENQPQHF. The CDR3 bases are TGTGCCAGCAGTGAACAGGAGAATCAGCCCCAGCATTTT.

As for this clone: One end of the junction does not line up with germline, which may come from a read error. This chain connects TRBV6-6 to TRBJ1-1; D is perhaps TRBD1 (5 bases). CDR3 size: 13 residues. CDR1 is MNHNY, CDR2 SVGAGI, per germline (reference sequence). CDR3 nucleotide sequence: TGTGCCAGCACCCAGGGTATGAATACTGAAGCTTTCTTT. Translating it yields CASTQGMNTEAFF.

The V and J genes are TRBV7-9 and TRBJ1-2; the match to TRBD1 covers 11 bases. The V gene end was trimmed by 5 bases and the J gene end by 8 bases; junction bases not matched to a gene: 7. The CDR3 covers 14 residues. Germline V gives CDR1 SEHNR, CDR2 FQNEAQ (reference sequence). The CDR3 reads CASSPGQGAEGYTF. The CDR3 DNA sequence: TGTGCCAGCAGCCCAGGACAGGGGGCAGAAGGCTACACCTTC.

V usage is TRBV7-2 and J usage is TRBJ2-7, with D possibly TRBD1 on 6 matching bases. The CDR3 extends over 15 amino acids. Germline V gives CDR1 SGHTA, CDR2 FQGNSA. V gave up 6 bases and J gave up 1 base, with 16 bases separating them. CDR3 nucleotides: TGTGCCAGCAGTTCCAGGACAGCTGTGTCCTACGAGCAGTACTTC. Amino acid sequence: CASSSRTAVSYEQYF.

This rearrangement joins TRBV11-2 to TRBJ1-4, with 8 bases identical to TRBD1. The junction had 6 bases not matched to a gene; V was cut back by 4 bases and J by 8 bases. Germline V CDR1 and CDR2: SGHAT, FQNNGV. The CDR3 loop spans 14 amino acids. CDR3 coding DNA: TGTGCCAGCAGCTCCGACAGGGGAAGAGAAAAACTGTTTTTT. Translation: CASSSDRGREKLFF.

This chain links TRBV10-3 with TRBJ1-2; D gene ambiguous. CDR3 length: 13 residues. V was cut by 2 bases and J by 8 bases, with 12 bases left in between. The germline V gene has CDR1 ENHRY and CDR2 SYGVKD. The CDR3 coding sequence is TGTGCCATCAGTGAGACGGTATTCACGGGCTACACCTTC. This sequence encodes CAISETVFTGYTF.

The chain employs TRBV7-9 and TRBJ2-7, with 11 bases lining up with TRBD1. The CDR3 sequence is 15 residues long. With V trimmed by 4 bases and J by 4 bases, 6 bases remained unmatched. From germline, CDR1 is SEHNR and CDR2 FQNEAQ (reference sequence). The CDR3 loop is CASSSGTGGTYEQYF. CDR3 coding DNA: TGTGCCAGCAGCTCAGGGACAGGGGGTACGTACGAGCAGTACTTC.

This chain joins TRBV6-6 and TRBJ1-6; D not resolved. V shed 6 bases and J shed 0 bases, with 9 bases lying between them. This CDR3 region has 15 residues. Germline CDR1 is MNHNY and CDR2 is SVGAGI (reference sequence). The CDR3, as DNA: TGTGCCAGCAGGGAACTAAGCTCCTATAATTCACCCCTCCACTTT. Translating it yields CASRELSSYNSPLHF.

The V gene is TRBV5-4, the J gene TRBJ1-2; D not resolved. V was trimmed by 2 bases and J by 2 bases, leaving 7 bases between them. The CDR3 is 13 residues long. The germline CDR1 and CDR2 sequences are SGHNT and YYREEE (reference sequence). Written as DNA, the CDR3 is TGTGCCAGCAGCTTCGTCCCCAACTATGGCTACACCTTC. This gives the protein CASSFVPNYGYTF.

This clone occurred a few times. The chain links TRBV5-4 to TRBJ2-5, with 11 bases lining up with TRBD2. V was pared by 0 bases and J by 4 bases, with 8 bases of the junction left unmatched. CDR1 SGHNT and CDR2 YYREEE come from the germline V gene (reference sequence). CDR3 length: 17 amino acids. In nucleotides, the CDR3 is TGTGCCAGCAGCTTGGGACTAGCGGGGTCCTCCGCAGAGACCCAGTACTTC. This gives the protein CASSLGLAGSSAETQYF.

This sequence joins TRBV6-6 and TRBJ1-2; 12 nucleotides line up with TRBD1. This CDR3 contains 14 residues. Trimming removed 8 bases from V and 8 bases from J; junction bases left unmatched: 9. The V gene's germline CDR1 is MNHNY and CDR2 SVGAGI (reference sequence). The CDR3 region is CASRRGQGASGYTF. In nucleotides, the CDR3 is TGTGCCAGCCGACGGGGACAGGGGGCGAGCGGCTACACCTTC.

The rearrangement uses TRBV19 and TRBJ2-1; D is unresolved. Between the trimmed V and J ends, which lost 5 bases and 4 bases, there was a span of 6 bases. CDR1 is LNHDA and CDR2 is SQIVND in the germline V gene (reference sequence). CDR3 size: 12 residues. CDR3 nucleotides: TGTGCCAGTAGTCTCCTTTACAATGAGCAGTTCTTC. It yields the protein CASSLLYNEQFF.

The CDR3 is CASSYLRQGCGYTF. The DNA for the CDR3 is TGTGCCAGCAGTTACCTCCGACAGGGCTGTGGCTACACCTTC. The V call is TRBV6-5, the J call TRBJ1-2, with 7 nucleotides matching TRBD1. Losses at the gene ends were 2 bases for V and 7 bases for J; bases not matched to a gene: 7. CDR1 is MNHEY and CDR2 is SVGAGI in the germline V gene. This CDR3 comprises 14 residues.